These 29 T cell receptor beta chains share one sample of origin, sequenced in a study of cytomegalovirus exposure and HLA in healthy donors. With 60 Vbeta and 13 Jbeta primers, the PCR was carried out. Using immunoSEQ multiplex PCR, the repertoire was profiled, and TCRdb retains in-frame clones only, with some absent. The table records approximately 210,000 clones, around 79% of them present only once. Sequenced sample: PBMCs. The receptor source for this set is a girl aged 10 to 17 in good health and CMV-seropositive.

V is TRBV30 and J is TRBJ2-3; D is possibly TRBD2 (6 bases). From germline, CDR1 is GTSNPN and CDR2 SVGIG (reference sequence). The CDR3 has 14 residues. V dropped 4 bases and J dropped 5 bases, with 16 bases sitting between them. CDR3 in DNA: TGTGCCTGGATACCGGGACTGGCAAAAGATACGCAGTATTTT. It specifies CAWIPGLAKDTQYF.

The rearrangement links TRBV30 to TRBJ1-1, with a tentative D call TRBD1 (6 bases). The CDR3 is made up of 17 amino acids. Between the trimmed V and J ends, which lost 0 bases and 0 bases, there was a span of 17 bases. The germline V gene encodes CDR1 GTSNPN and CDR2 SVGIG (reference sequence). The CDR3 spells CAWSVPRQGRLNTEAFF. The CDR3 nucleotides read TGTGCCTGGAGTGTACCCAGGCAGGGGCGACTGAACACTGAAGCTTTCTTT.

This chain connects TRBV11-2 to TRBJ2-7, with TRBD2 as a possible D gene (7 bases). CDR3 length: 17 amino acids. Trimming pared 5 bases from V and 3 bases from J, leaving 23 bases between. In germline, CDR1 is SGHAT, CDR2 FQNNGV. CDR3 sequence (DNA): TGTGCCAGCAGCCTCACCCAGGGGCGGGGGTTTAACTACGAGCAGTACTTC. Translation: CASSLTQGRGFNYEQYF.

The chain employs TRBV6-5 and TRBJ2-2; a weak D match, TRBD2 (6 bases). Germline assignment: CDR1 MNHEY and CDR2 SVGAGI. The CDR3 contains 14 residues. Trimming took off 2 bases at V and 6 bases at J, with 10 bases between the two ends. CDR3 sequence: CASSYIGGAGELFF. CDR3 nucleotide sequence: TGTGCCAGCAGTTACATCGGGGGAGCCGGGGAGCTGTTTTTT.

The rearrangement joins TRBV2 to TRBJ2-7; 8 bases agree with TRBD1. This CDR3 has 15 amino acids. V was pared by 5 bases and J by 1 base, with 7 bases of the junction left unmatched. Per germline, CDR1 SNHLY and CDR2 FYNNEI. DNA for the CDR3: TGTGCCAGCAGTAACCTAAGACAGGGGTCCTACGAGCAGTACTTC. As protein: CASSNLRQGSYEQYF.

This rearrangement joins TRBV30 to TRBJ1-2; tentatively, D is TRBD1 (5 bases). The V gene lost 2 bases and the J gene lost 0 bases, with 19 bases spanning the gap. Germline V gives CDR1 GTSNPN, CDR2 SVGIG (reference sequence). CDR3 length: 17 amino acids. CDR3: CAWSRKPGGLTNYGYTF. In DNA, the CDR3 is TGTGCCTGGAGTCGTAAGCCGGGGGGACTGACTAACTATGGCTACACCTTC.

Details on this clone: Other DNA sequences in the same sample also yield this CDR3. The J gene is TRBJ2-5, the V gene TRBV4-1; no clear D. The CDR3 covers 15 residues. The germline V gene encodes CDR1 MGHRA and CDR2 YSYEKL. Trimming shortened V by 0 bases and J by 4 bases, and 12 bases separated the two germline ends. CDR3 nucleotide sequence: TGCGCCAGCAGCCAAGATAGAGGCAGAGGAGAGACCCAGTACTTC. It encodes CASSQDRGRGETQYF.

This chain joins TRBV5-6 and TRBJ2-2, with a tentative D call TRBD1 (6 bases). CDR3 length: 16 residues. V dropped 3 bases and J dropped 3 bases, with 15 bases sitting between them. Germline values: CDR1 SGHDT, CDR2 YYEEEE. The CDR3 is CASSSAGTPYTGELFF. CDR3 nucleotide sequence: TGTGCCAGCAGCTCGGCCGGGACACCCTACACCGGGGAGCTGTTTTTT.

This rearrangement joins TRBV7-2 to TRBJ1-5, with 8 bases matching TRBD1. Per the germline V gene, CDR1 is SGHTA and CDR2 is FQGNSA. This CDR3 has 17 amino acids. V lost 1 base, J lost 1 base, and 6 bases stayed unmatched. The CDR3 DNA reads TGTGCCAGCAGCTTAGAGGGGACAGGTCTAAGCAATCAGCCCCAGCATTTT. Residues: CASSLEGTGLSNQPQHF.

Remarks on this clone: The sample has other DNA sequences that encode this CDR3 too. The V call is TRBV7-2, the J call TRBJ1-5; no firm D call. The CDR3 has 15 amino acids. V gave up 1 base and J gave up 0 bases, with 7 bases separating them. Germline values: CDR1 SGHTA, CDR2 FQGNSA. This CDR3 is CASSLGQISNQPQHF. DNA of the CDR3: TGTGCCAGCAGCTTAGGGCAGATTAGCAATCAGCCCCAGCATTTT.

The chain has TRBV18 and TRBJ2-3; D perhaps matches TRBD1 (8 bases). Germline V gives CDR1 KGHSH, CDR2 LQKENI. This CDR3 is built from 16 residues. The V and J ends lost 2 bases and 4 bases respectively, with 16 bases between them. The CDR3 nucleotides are TGTGCCAGCTCACCAAGCTCACAGGGGGGGGCAGATACGCAGTATTTT. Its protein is CASSPSSQGGADTQYF.

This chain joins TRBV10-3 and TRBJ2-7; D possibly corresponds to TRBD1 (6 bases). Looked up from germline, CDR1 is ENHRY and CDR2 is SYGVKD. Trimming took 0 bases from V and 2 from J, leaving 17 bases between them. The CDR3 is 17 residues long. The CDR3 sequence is CAISESPSWTATYEQYF. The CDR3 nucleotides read TGTGCCATCAGTGAGTCGCCGTCTTGGACAGCTACCTACGAGCAGTACTTC.

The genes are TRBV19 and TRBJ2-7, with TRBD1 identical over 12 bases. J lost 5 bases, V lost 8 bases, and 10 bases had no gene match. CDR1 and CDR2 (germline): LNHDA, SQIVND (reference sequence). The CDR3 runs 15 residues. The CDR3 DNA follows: TGTGCCAGTGGCACCTACGGGACAGGGGGCCACGAGCAGTACTTC. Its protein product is CASGTYGTGGHEQYF.

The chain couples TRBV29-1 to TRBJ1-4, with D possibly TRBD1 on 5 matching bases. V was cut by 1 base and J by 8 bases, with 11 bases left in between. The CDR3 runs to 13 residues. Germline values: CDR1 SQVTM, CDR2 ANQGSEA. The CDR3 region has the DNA TGCAGCGTTGAAGTACGGGGGAAGGAAAAACTGTTTTTT. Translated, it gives CSVEVRGKEKLFF.

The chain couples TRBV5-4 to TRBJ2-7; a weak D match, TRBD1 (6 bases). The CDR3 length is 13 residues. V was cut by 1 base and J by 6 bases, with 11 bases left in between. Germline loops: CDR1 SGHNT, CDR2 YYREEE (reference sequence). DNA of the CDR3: TGTGCCAGCAGCTTGCAGGGGCCTGGCGAGCAGTACTTC. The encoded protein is CASSLQGPGEQYF. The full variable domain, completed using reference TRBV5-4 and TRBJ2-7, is ETGVTQSPTHLIKTRGQQVTLRCSSQSGHNTVSWYQQALGQGPQFIFQYYREEENGRGNFPPRFSGLQFPNYSSELNVNALELDDSALYLCASSLQGPGEQYFGPGTRLTVT.

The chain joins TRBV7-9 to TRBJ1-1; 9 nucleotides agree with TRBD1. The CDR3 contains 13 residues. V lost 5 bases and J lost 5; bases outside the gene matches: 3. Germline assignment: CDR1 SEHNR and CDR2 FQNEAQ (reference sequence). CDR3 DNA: TGTGCCAGCAGCCGAGACAGGGGGACTGAAGCTTTCTTT. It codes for CASSRDRGTEAFF.

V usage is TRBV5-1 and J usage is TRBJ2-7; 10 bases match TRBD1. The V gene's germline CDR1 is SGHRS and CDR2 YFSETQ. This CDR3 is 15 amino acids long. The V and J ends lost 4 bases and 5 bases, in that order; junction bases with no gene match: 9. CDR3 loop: CASSGGQGFMDEQYF. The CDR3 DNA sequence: TGCGCCAGCAGCGGGGGACAGGGGTTTATGGACGAGCAGTACTTC.

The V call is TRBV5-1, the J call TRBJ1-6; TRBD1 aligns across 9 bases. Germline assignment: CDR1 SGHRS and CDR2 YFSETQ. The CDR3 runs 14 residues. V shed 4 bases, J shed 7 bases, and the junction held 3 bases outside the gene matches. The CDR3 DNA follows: TGCGCCAGCAGCGTGACAGGGGGGAATTCACCCCTCCACTTT. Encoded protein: CASSVTGGNSPLHF.

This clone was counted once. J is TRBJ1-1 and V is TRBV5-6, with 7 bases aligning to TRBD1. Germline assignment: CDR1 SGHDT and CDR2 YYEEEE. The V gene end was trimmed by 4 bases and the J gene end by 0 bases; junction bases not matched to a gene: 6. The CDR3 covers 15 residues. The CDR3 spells CASSTETGLNTEAFF. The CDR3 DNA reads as TGTGCCAGCAGCACCGAGACAGGGTTGAACACTGAAGCTTTCTTT.

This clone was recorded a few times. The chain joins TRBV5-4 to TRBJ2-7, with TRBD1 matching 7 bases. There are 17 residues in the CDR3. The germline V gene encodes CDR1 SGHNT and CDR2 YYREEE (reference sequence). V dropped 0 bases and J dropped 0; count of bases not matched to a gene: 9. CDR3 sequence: CASSLGLVSGGSYEQYF. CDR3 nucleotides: TGTGCCAGCAGCTTGGGTCTCGTGTCAGGGGGCTCCTACGAGCAGTACTTC.

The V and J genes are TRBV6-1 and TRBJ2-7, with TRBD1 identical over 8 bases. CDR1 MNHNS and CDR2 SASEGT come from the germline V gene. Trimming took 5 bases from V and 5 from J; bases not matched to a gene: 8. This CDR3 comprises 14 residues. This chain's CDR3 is CASSSRDRSNEQYF. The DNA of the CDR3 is TGTGCCAGCAGTTCCAGGGACAGGTCCAACGAGCAGTACTTC.

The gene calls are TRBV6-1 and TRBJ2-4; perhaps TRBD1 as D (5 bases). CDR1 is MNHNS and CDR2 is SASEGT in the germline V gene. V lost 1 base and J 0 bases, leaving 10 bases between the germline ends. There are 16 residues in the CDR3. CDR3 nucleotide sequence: TGTGCCAGCAGTGAAGGACAGCCTCTAGCCAAAAACATTCAGTACTTC. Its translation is CASSEGQPLAKNIQYF.

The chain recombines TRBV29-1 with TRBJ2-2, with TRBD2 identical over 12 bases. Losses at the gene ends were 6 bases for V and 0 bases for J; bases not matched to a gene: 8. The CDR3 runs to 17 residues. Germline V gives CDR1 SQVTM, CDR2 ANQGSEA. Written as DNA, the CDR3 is TGCAGCGTCAGACTAGCGGGGGAGATCGCGAACACCGGGGAGCTGTTTTTT. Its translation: CSVRLAGEIANTGELFF.

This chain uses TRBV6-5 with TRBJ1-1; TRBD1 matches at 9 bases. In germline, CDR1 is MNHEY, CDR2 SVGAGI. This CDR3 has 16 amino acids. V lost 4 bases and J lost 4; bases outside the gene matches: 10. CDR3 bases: TGTGCCAGCAGTTCCGGGACAGGGTGGAAGAGCACTGAAGCTTTCTTT. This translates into CASSSGTGWKSTEAFF.

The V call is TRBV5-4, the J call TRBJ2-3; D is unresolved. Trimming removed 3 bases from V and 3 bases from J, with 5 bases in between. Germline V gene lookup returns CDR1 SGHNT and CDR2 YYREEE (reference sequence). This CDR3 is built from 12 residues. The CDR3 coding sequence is TGTGCCAGCAGCTATCCGACAGATACGCAGTATTTT. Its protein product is CASSYPTDTQYF.

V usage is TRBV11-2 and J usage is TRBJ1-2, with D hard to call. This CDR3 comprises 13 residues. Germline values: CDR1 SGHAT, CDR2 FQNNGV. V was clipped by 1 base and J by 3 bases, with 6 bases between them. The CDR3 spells CASSLGQDYGYTF. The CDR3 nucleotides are TGTGCCAGCAGCTTAGGACAAGACTATGGCTACACCTTC. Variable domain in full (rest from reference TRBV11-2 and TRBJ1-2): EAGVAQSPRYKIIEKRQSVAFWCNPISGHATLYWYQQILGQGPKLLIQFQNNGVVDDSQLPKDRFSAERLKGVDSTLKIQPAKLEDSAVYLCASSLGQDYGYTFGSGTRLTVV.

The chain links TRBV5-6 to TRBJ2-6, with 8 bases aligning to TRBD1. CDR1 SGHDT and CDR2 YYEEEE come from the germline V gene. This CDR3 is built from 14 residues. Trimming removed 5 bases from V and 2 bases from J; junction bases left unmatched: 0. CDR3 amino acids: CASRDRAGANVLTF. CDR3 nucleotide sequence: TGTGCCAGCAGGGACAGGGCTGGGGCCAACGTCCTGACTTTC.

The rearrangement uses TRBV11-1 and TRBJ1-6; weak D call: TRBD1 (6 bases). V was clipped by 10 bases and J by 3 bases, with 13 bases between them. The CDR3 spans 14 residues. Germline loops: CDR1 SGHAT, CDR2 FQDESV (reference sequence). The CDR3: CATEGGVYNSPLHF. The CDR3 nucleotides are TGTGCCACCGAAGGGGGGGTCTATAATTCACCCCTCCACTTT.

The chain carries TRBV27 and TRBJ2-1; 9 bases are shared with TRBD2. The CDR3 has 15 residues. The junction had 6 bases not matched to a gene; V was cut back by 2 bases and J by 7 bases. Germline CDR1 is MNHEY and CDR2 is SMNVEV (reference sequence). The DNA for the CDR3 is TGTGCCAGCAGTTTAAGGGGCGGGGGGGCGAATGAGCAGTTCTTC. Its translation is CASSLRGGGANEQFF.